The following is a T cell receptor beta chain sequence with its context. This specimen belongs to a study of blood T cell repertoires in COVID-19. Study-level background: Sites across the United States, Italy and Spain contributed samples from acute and convalescent COVID-19. Sources were T cells, B-cell-depleted T cells, or PBMCs; the material itself was cDNA or gDNA.

The method was immunoSEQ multiplex PCR; TCRdb's version includes in-frame clones alone and lacks a portion of them. The sample shows roughly 49,000 clones, 85% to 95% of them seen only once. The CDR3 has 14 amino acids. After removal of 4 bases from V and 2 bases from J, the junction contained 3 bases not matched to a gene. Germline V gene sequence: CDR1 LNHNV, CDR2 YYDKDF (reference sequence). Seattle-derived patients entered the study during active infection and were followed longitudinally. The rearrangement uses TRBV15 and TRBJ2-7; 9 bases map to TRBD2. The sample taken for sequencing was peripheral blood. The receptor was isolated from a man aged 55 to 70 with COVID-19, enrolled during active disease. CDR3 region: CATSISGGPYEQYF. The CDR3 DNA reads as TGTGCCACCAGCATTAGCGGGGGTCCCTACGAGCAGTACTTC.